Below are 12 T cell receptor beta chains sequenced from a single sample in a study of shared clonotypes between healthy human individuals. Libraries were prepared by immunoSEQ multiplex PCR; TCRdb keeps only in-frame clonotypes and omits some of them. This sample has about a million clones, with 77% found just once. Sequenced material: memory CD4+ T cells from PBMCs. Indicated subset: CD45RA-negative fraction. The receptor set was obtained from a man younger than 35 in good health. Some clones in this sample may be carry-over from other donors' samples.

The rearrangement joins TRBV5-1 to TRBJ2-1; D possibly corresponds to TRBD2 (6 bases). V was clipped by 3 bases and J by 6 bases, with 16 bases between them. The CDR3 has 15 residues. Germline lookup yields CDR1 SGHRS and CDR2 YFSETQ. This chain's CDR3 is CASSSPRLGGNEQFF. In DNA, the CDR3 is TGCGCCAGCAGCTCCCCCCGACTAGGAGGCAATGAGCAGTTCTTC.

The V and J genes are TRBV30 and TRBJ2-4, with a weak D call TRBD2 (5 bases). Germline loops: CDR1 GTSNPN, CDR2 SVGIG (reference sequence). This CDR3 is 14 amino acids long. The germline V and J ends were trimmed by 2 bases and 4 bases, with 12 bases remaining between them. CDR3 in DNA: TGTGCCTGGAGTAGGGCGGGTACAAAAAACATTCAGTACTTC. This translates into CAWSRAGTKNIQYF.

The chain links TRBV7-3 to TRBJ2-1; tentatively, D is TRBD1 (6 bases). V gave up 5 bases and J gave up 2 bases, with 13 bases separating them. The CDR3 extends over 15 amino acids. The germline gives CDR1 SGHTA, CDR2 FQGTGA. The CDR3 loop reads CASSGNRVTYNEQFF. The CDR3 bases are TGTGCCAGCAGCGGAAACAGGGTGACCTACAATGAGCAGTTCTTC. Full variable domain (rest looked up from reference TRBV7-3 and TRBJ2-1): GAGVSQTPSNKVTEKGKYVELRCDPISGHTALYWYRQSLGQGPEFLIYFQGTGAADDSGLPNDRFFAVRPEGSVSTLKIQRTERGDSAVYLCASSGNRVTYNEQFFGPGTRLTVL.

The chain carries TRBV6-1 and TRBJ1-5, with 8 bases aligning to TRBD1. After removal of 5 bases from V and 3 bases from J, the junction contained 6 bases not matched to a gene. Germline-derived CDR1 and CDR2 are MNHNS and SASEGT. The length of the CDR3 is 15 residues. Here the CDR3 reads CASSSRQGNNQPQHF. The CDR3 DNA reads TGTGCCAGCAGTAGTCGACAGGGGAACAATCAGCCCCAGCATTTT.

The chain links TRBV5-1 to TRBJ2-5, with D perhaps matching TRBD1 or TRBD2 (5 bases each). This CDR3 has 13 amino acids. Per germline, CDR1 SGHRS and CDR2 YFSETQ. Trimming left V 5 bases short and J 1 base short, with 9 bases between. DNA for the CDR3: TGCGCCAGCAGTGTGGGGGTCCAAGAGACCCAGTACTTC. Its protein product is CASSVGVQETQYF. The full variable domain, with the rest looked up from reference TRBV5-1 and TRBJ2-5, is KAGVTQTPRYLIKTRGQQVTLSCSPISGHRSVSWYQQTPGQGLQFLFEYFSETQRNKGNFPGRFSGRQFSNSRSEMNVSTLELGDSALYLCASSVGVQETQYFGPGTRLLVL.

This chain connects TRBV5-1 to TRBJ2-5; TRBD2 matches 10 bases. Unmatched junction bases numbered 2, after V lost 3 bases and J lost 3 bases. Germline V CDR1 and CDR2: SGHRS, YFSETQ. The CDR3 is 14 residues long. CDR3 nucleotides: TGCGCCAGCAGCTCGGGGACTAGCGAAGAGACCCAGTACTTC. It translates to CASSSGTSEETQYF.

The chain carries TRBV11-2 and TRBJ2-3; 7 nucleotides agree with TRBD2. From germline, CDR1 is SGHAT and CDR2 FQNNGV. The CDR3 is 15 amino acids. V lost 2 bases, J lost 5 bases, and 7 bases stayed unmatched. The CDR3 is CASSLLAELGDTQYF. The CDR3 DNA follows: TGTGCCAGCAGCTTACTAGCGGAACTGGGAGATACGCAGTATTTT.

This sequence joins TRBV30 and TRBJ2-7, with 9 bases that match TRBD2. After removal of 5 bases from V and 5 bases from J, the junction contained 25 bases not matched to a gene. The V gene's germline CDR1 is GTSNPN and CDR2 SVGIG (reference sequence). This CDR3 contains 19 residues. CDR3 sequence (DNA): TGTGCCTGGGCCCGGTCCGGGAAGGGGGCGAGGCTAGCGGGGCACGAGCAGTACTTC. It specifies CAWARSGKGARLAGHEQYF.

V usage is TRBV19 and J usage is TRBJ2-1; 10 bases map to TRBD2. Germline CDR1 is LNHDA and CDR2 is SQIVND (reference sequence). The CDR3 extends over 17 amino acids. V shed 3 bases and J 8 bases; nucleotides not matched to a gene: 13. This chain's CDR3 is CASSILYRLAGVDEQFF. The CDR3 bases are TGTGCCAGTAGTATTCTCTATAGGCTAGCGGGAGTCGATGAGCAGTTCTTC.

The chain is built from TRBV29-1 and TRBJ1-4; TRBD1 aligns across 8 bases. This CDR3 is 14 amino acids long. J gave up 4 bases and V 5 bases, and 6 bases lay outside the gene matches. Germline CDR1 reads SQVTM; CDR2 reads ANQGSEA. The CDR3, as DNA: TGCAGCGTTTTGCAGACAGGGGATAATGAAAAACTGTTTTTT. As protein: CSVLQTGDNEKLFF.

The chain carries TRBV6-4 and TRBJ1-3, with D unclear. Trimming shortened V by 4 bases and J by 0 bases, and 10 bases separated the two germline ends. The CDR3 extends over 15 amino acids. CDR1 is MRHNA, CDR2 SNTAGT, per germline. CDR3 sequence: CASSVVSYSGNTIYF. The CDR3 DNA reads as TGTGCCAGCAGTGTGGTGAGCTACTCTGGAAACACCATATATTTT.

The CDR3 loop reads CASSLGSGGSPREQYF. The CDR3 DNA reads as TGTGCCAGCAGTTTAGGGTCTGGCGGGAGTCCGAGAGAGCAGTACTTC. The chain links TRBV27 to TRBJ2-7, with TRBD2 matching 7 bases. The CDR3 loop spans 16 amino acids. The V segment lost 2 bases and the J segment 7 bases; nucleotides outside the gene matches: 14. From germline, CDR1 is MNHEY and CDR2 SMNVEV (reference sequence).